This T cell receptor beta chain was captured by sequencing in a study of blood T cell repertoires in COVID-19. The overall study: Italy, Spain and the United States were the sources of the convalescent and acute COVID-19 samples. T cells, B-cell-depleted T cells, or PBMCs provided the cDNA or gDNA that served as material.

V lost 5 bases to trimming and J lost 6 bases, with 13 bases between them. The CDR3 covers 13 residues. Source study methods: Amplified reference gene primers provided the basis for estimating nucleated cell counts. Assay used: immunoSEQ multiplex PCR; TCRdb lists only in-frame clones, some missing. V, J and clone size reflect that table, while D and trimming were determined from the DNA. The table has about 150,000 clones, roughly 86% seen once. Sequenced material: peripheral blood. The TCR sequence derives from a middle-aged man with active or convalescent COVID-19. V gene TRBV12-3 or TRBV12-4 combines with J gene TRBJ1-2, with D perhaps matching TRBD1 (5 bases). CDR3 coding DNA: TGTGCCAGCAGTCTAGACAGTAGTAATGGCTACACCTTC. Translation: CASSLDSSNGYTF.